Listed below are T cell receptor beta chains from one sample, sequenced in a study of blood T cell repertoires in COVID-19. The data were produced by immunoSEQ multiplex PCR, yet TCRdb's version contains in-frame clones alone and is incomplete. The sample includes roughly 150,000 clones, more than 85% of them seen just once. What was sequenced was peripheral blood. The receptors originated from a woman of 80 years or more with COVID-19, enrolled during active disease. CDR3s include the opening cysteine and the closing phenylalanine or tryptophan. Each record gives: D gene, V gene, clone size, J gene, CDR3 length, CDR3 DNA, CDR3 protein. A D gene is named only where the DNA matches it firmly. Not all rows give a size; the values are once, few, many and, for expanded clones, a class.

>-|TRBV7-2|-|TRBJ2-5|11
TGTGCCAGCAGGGGCGGGGAGACCCAGTACTTC
CASRGGETQYF
>TRBD2|TRBV7-9|-|TRBJ2-1|16
TGTGCCAGCAGCCTAGCGCGGGGGACTTCTGTAGGTGAGCAGTTCTTC
CASSLARGTSVGEQFF
>-|TRBV27|-|TRBJ2-2|16
TGTGCCAGCAGTTTGTACTCAGGGGTGAACACCGGGGAGCTGTTTTTT
CASSLYSGVNTGELFF
>TRBD2|TRBV7-2|-|TRBJ2-7|15
TGTGCCAGCAGCCCTTGGACTAGCGGGAGGGTCGAGCAGTACTTC
CASSPWTSGRVEQYF
>TRBD2|TRBV6-2/TRBV6-3|few|TRBJ2-5|17
TGTGCCAGCAGTTTACCTCCGGCGGGAGGCCCCCAAGAGACCCAGTACTTC
CASSLPPAGGPQETQYF
>-|TRBV5-3|-|TRBJ2-5|12
TGTGCCAGAAGCTGTCCGAGCGGGTCCCAGTACTTC
CARSCPSGSQYF
>-|TRBV3-1/TRBV3-2|-|TRBJ2-5|14
TGTGCCAGCAGCCCTCGGACAGTCCAAGAGACCCAGTACTTC
CASSPRTVQETQYF
>-|TRBV2|-|TRBJ2-1|15
TGTGCCAGCAGTGGACCACAGCTCGCCTACAATGAGCAGTTCTTC
CASSGPQLAYNEQFF
>-|TRBV28|-|TRBJ2-3|14
TGTGCCAGCAGTTCGTTACAGAGCACAGATACGCAGTATTTT
CASSSLQSTDTQYF
>-|TRBV27|-|TRBJ1-1|13
TGTGCCAGTGCCAACGACTTGAACACTGAAGCTTTCTTT
CASANDLNTEAFF
>-|TRBV7-3|-|TRBJ2-2|14
TGTGCCAGCAGCTTAAAGGGCGGGACCGGGGAGCTGTTTTTT
CASSLKGGTGELFF
>-|TRBV19|once|TRBJ1-2|15
TGTGCCAGTAGTATCCCGGACAGCCGACCCTATGGCTACACCTTC
CASSIPDSRPYGYTF
>-|TRBV5-1|-|TRBJ2-3|15
TGCGCCAGCAGCTTCAAGGGGTCATCCACAGATACGCAGTATTTT
CASSFKGSSTDTQYF
>TRBD1|TRBV15|-|TRBJ1-1|16
TGTGCCACCAGCAGAGACCCACAGGGGGCGAACACTGAAGCTTTCTTT
CATSRDPQGANTEAFF
>TRBD1|TRBV28|-|TRBJ1-5|15
TGTGCCAGCAGTTTTCCCGGGACAGTCAATCAGCCCCAGCATTTT
CASSFPGTVNQPQHF
>-|TRBV15|-|TRBJ1-5|15
TGTGCCACCAGCAGACGTGGCAGGGATGATCAGCCCCAGCATTTT
CATSRRGRDDQPQHF
>-|TRBV10-3|once|TRBJ1-4|16
TGTGCCATCAGTGCCTCCCTCAGGACAACTAATGAAAAACTGTTTTTT
CAISASLRTTNEKLFF
>-|TRBV9|-|TRBJ1-4|15
TGTGCCAGCAGCGTAGCCCCGGGGGGCGATGAAAAACTGTTTTTT
CASSVAPGGDEKLFF
>-|TRBV28|-|TRBJ1-5|14
TGTGCCAGCAGTTTTACAGGGATAGGCCAGCCCCAGCATTTT
CASSFTGIGQPQHF
>-|TRBV12-3/TRBV12-4|-|TRBJ1-1|13
TGTGCCAGCAGGGGCCTCCTTGCGGGTGAAGCTTTCTTT
CASRGLLAGEAFF
>-|TRBV9|-|TRBJ2-3|14
TGTGCCAGCAGCCTAGGCGGGGGCACAGATACGCAGTATTTT
CASSLGGGTDTQYF
>-|TRBV6-2/TRBV6-3|-|TRBJ2-1|13
TGTGCCAGCAGTTACGGGAGGCACAATGAGCAGTTCTTC
CASSYGRHNEQFF
>-|TRBV19|-|TRBJ2-5|14
TGTGCCCAGCCTGGCCATTCCCTGGGGGGGACCCAGTACTTC
CAQPGHSLGGTQYF
>-|TRBV2|-|TRBJ1-6|14
TGTGCCAGCGTGGGAGTTATGAATAATTCACCCCTCCACTTT
CASVGVMNNSPLHF
>-|TRBV2|-|TRBJ1-6|14
TGTGCCAGCGTGCCCGGAGGCGGTTATTCACCCCTCCACTTT
CASVPGGGYSPLHF
>TRBD2|TRBV9|-|TRBJ2-3|16
TGTGCCAGCAGCCCGGGACTAGCCGGGGGCACAGATACGCAGTATTTT
CASSPGLAGGTDTQYF
>-|TRBV19|few|TRBJ2-2|15
TGTGCCAGTAGTACCCTGACAGCGAACACCGGGGAGCTGTTTTTT
CASSTLTANTGELFF
>TRBD2|TRBV7-9|-|TRBJ2-2|14
TGTGCCAGCAGCTTAAGCGGGACGGCCGGGGAGCTGTTTTTT
CASSLSGTAGELFF
>-|TRBV28|-|TRBJ2-2|14
TGTGCCAGCAGTTTTTTCGGGGGCACCGGGGAGCTGTTTTTT
CASSFFGGTGELFF
>TRBD2|TRBV7-3|-|TRBJ2-1|13
TGTGCCAGTAGACTAGCGGGAGGAAATGAGCAGTTCTTC
CASRLAGGNEQFF
>-|TRBV4-1|-|TRBJ2-3|15
TGCGCCAGCAGCCAAGTAGCGGCGGTAACAGATACGCAGTATTTT
CASSQVAAVTDTQYF
>TRBD2|TRBV7-9|-|TRBJ2-1|17
TGTGCCAGCAGCTTATCGGGGGGGAAAACCCCCTACAATGAGCAGTTCTTC
CASSLSGGKTPYNEQFF
>TRBD2|TRBV11-2|-|TRBJ2-5|16
TGTGCCAGCAAACAACCGGGGGGGGGAAACCAAGAGACCCAGTACTTC
CASKQPGGGNQETQYF